This is a list of T cell receptor beta chains from one sample in a study of shared clonotypes between healthy human individuals. Assay used: immunoSEQ multiplex PCR; TCRdb lists only in-frame clones, some missing. This sample has millions of clones; more than 90% occur once, and the top ten carry around 0.14%. Sequencing was done on a sample of naive CD4+ T cells sorted from blood. The source of these receptors is a man in his late teens or twenties in good health. Each CDR3 is given with its conserved first and last residue. D genes are given only for firm matches. Clone size is stated in some rows and not others, as once, few, many or a class when expanded.

D	V	size	J	CDR3	DNA
-	TRBV5-4	-	TRBJ1-6	CASSLVEADSPLHF	TGTGCCAGCAGCTTGGTCGAGGCAGATTCACCCCTCCACTTT
TRBD2	TRBV7-7	-	TRBJ2-5	CASSLGLAGRGETQYF	TGTGCTAGCAGCTTAGGTCTAGCGGGAAGGGGGGAGACCCAGTACTTC
TRBD2	TRBV5-4	once	TRBJ2-3	CASSLGLAGGTDTQYF	TGTGCCAGCAGCTTGGGTCTAGCGGGGGGCACAGATACGCAGTATTTT
-	TRBV20-1	-	TRBJ2-3	CSAPGPDTQYF	TGCAGTGCTCCAGGCCCGGATACGCAGTATTTT
TRBD2	TRBV5-4	-	TRBJ2-7	CASSASGTSLAYEQYF	TGTGCCAGCAGCGCCTCCGGGACTAGCTTGGCCTACGAGCAGTACTTC
-	TRBV7-2	-	TRBJ2-3	CASSLPPWGSTDTQYF	TGTGCCAGCAGCTTACCCCCTTGGGGGAGCACAGATACGCAGTATTTT
-	TRBV9	-	TRBJ2-7	CASSVRPSYEQYF	TGTGCCAGCAGCGTCAGGCCGAGTTACGAGCAGTACTTC
TRBD1	TRBV5-1	-	TRBJ1-5	CASSLEGGSNQPQHF	TGCGCCAGCAGCTTGGAAGGGGGCAGCAATCAGCCCCAGCATTTT
-	TRBV2	-	TRBJ1-4	CASSDKAGFAWNEKLFF	TGTGCCAGCAGTGACAAGGCCGGATTCGCTTGGAATGAAAAACTGTTTTTT
-	TRBV5-4	once	TRBJ2-1	CASSLELADNEQFF	TGTGCCAGCAGCTTGGAGTTAGCGGACAATGAGCAGTTCTTC
TRBD1	TRBV7-8	-	TRBJ2-3	CASSVDRVTDTQYF	TGTGCCAGCAGCGTCGACAGGGTCACAGATACGCAGTATTTT
-	TRBV28	few	TRBJ1-1	CASSQQSNTEAFF	TGTGCCAGCAGTCAACAGTCGAACACTGAAGCTTTCTTT
TRBD2	TRBV7-8	-	TRBJ2-7	CASKPSGGYEQYF	TGTGCCAGCAAACCGAGCGGGGGCTACGAGCAGTACTTC
-	TRBV7-9	-	TRBJ1-1	CASSWTSGTEAFF	TGTGCCAGCAGCTGGACCTCAGGGACAGAAGCTTTCTTT
-	TRBV10-3	-	TRBJ2-3	CASNISPTDTQYF	TGTGCCAGTAATATATCTCCCACAGATACGCAGTATTTT
TRBD1	TRBV7-2	once	TRBJ2-2	CASSLGQINTGELFF	TGTGCCAGCAGCTTGGGACAGATAAACACCGGGGAGCTGTTTTTT
TRBD1	TRBV5-6	-	TRBJ1-5	CASSRQGQRDQPQHF	TGTGCCAGCAGCAGACAGGGACAGAGAGATCAGCCCCAGCATTTT
-	TRBV6-5	-	TRBJ2-7	CASSYLGGRDYEQYF	TGTGCCAGCAGTTACCTTGGCGGCAGGGACTACGAGCAGTACTTC
-	TRBV7-2	-	TRBJ2-1	CASSLVVAPRGLSYNEQFF	TGTGCCAGCAGCTTAGTTGTAGCTCCCAGGGGTCTCTCCTACAATGAGCAGTTCTTC
-	TRBV2	-	TRBJ1-1	CASSATKNTEAFF	TGTGCCAGCAGTGCCACTAAGAACACTGAAGCTTTCTTT
-	TRBV19	-	TRBJ2-1	CASSRDQGYYNEQFF	TGTGCCAGTAGTCGAGATCAGGGTTACTACAATGAGCAGTTCTTC
-	TRBV28	-	TRBJ2-5	CASSAPSGETQYF	TGTGCCAGCTCGGCCCCCTCCGGGGAGACCCAGTACTTC
TRBD1	TRBV5-1	-	TRBJ1-1	CASSLDPPRGEAFF	TGCGCCAGCAGCTTGGACCCGCCCAGGGGGGAAGCTTTCTTT
-	TRBV19	-	TRBJ2-7	CASNLQGSMGEQYF	TGTGCCAGTAACCTTCAGGGATCCATGGGCGAGCAGTACTTC
-	TRBV10-1	few	TRBJ1-1	CARQDNGNTEAFF	TGCGCCAGACAGGACAACGGGAACACTGAAGCTTTCTTT
TRBD2	TRBV6-6	-	TRBJ2-1	CASSVAGGPRNEQFF	TGTGCCAGCAGTGTAGCGGGGGGGCCGAGGAATGAGCAGTTCTTC